This T cell receptor beta chain was sequenced during a study of blood T cell repertoires in COVID-19 (dated by TCRdb to about 2020). For context, the study as a whole: Collaborator samples came from the United States, Italy and Spain and covered acute and convalescent phases of COVID-19. The prospective study material was composed of cDNA or gDNA derived from T cells, B-cell-depleted T cells, or PBMCs. Deeply sampled blood TCRbeta repertoires from subjects exposed to, actively infected with, or recovered from COVID-19 were included in the dataset. The repertoires were made available in a free public database intended to serve as a resource for research on the immune response to SARS-CoV-2. The samples were drawn from two sources: the first 160 participants of the ongoing ImmuneRACE study, and 1,000 to 1,500 subjects contributed by 6 global collaborators. A de-identified subject ID, COVID-19 status, age in years and sex were almost always included in the sample metadata. Where available, HLA class I and class II types were taken from metadata supplied by the sample provider and were not determined by assay-based typing.

The immunoSEQ Assay, a bias-controlled multiplex PCR, was used to amplify TCRbeta CDR3 regions from genomic DNA. The authors' pipeline ran thus. Within the assay, amplification of reference gene primers was used to estimate how many nucleated cells each sample contained. To quantify the absolute abundance of each unique TCRbeta CDR3 rearrangement, sequence reads were collapsed and filtered. For each sample, productive Simpson clonality was calculated by taking the square root of Simpson's diversity index across productive rearrangements. The immuneACCESS repertoire file appears here via TCRdb, limited to in-frame rearrangements. These files lack a portion of the clones; in checked studies, under half of the deficit traces to unresolved V genes, and the cause of the others is not known. V, J and clone size derive from that table, while D and trimming were established from the DNA sequence. This sample gives approximately 250,000 clones in total; 65% to 90% of them show up just once. The ten top clones hold around 12% of the sample.

Comments on this clone: Its antigen is unknown. No base quality information exists; no much larger clone differs at one position.

One collaborating source in Seattle enrolled patients during active infection and followed them longitudinally through the course of disease. Collaborating institutions collected whole blood in K2EDTA tubes following their own protocols. For TCRbeta analysis, collaborators shipped samples in one of three forms: frozen whole blood, isolated PBMCs, or DNA extracted from either of those sample types. Overall study outcomes, separate from this receptor: The amount of clinical and demographic metadata varied by source and participant and was provided uncurated.

Specimen: peripheral blood. This TCR derives from a woman aged 65 to 85 with COVID-19, enrolled during active disease.

DNA sequence: TGTGCCAGCAGTTCCCCCCAGGGGGCCTCCTACAATGAGCAGTTCTTC. Its amino acids are CASSSPQGASYNEQFF. In this chain, TRBV27 is recombined with TRBJ2-1; 8 bases in between match TRBD1. From cysteine to phenylalanine, the CDR3 is 16 amino acids long. Just the 48-base CDR3 DNA is kept, in frame starting at base 1. Relative to germline, V is missing 4 bases and J is missing 0 bases, with 5 bases of the junction outside any gene match. CDR1 and CDR2 are drawn from the germline V gene (reference sequence): MNHEY, SMNVEV.